The 32 T cell receptor beta chains presented below share a single source sample, sequenced in a study of cytomegalovirus exposure and HLA in healthy donors. 60 Vbeta and 13 Jbeta primers were used in PCR. Libraries were prepared by immunoSEQ multiplex PCR; TCRdb keeps only in-frame clonotypes and omits some of them. The sample has 65,000 to 90,000 clones; the top ten hold 3% to 4%. The material sequenced was PBMCs. These receptors were obtained from a female donor in good health and CMV-seropositive.

The chain has TRBV19 and TRBJ2-5; TRBD2 matches at 11 bases. Germline lookup yields CDR1 LNHDA and CDR2 SQIVND (reference sequence). V trimming: 5 bases; J trimming: 1 base; junction bases outside the gene matches: 6. The CDR3 runs 16 residues. As DNA, the CDR3 is TGTGCCAGTAGTGATCGGGGGACTAGCGGCCAAGAGACCCAGTACTTC. It codes for CASSDRGTSGQETQYF.

The chain couples TRBV18 to TRBJ2-2, with 10 bases matching TRBD1. Germline V CDR1 and CDR2: KGHSH, LQKENI. The ends lost 0 bases at V and 4 bases at J; junction bases unmatched: 5. This CDR3 is built from 17 residues. In DNA form, the CDR3 reads TGTGCCAGCTCACCACCGAACTGGGACAGGGGCACCGGGGAGCTGTTTTTT. Its translation is CASSPPNWDRGTGELFF.

The V and J genes are TRBV19 and TRBJ2-7, with D hard to call. V was pared by 5 bases and J by 1 base, with 9 bases between. CDR1 and CDR2 (germline): LNHDA, SQIVND (reference sequence). The CDR3 sequence is 13 residues long. DNA for the CDR3: TGTGCCAGTAGTGCAACAGTTTCCTACGAGCAGTACTTC. It translates to CASSATVSYEQYF.

The rearrangement links TRBV6-5 to TRBJ1-2; D remains unclear. With 0 bases removed from V and 4 bases from J, the gap between germline ends came to 6 bases. The CDR3 has 13 amino acids. Germline V gives CDR1 MNHEY, CDR2 SVGAGI. The CDR3 region has the DNA TGTGCCAGCAGTTACTCTCACAGCTATGGCTACACCTTC. Amino acids: CASSYSHSYGYTF.

V gene TRBV9 combines with J gene TRBJ2-3; D unresolved. Trimming pared 4 bases from V and 5 bases from J, leaving 8 bases between. The germline V gene encodes CDR1 SGDLS and CDR2 YYNGEE. The CDR3 has 12 amino acids. CDR3 amino acids: CASSPVRDTQYF. CDR3 nucleotide sequence: TGTGCCAGCAGCCCCGTCAGAGATACGCAGTATTTT. Using reference TRBV9 and TRBJ2-3 for the parts outside the CDR3, the full variable domain is DSGVTQTPKHLITATGQRVTLRCSPRSGDLSVYWYQQSLDQGLQFLIQYYNGEERAKGNILERFSAQQFPDLHSELNLSSLELGDSALYFCASSPVRDTQYFGPGTRLTVL.

V and J are TRBV28 and TRBJ2-7; D may be TRBD2 (5 bases). Trimming pared 1 base from V and 3 bases from J, leaving 10 bases between. Germline assignment: CDR1 MDHEN and CDR2 SYDVKM. The CDR3 spans 14 residues. The DNA for the CDR3 is TGTGCCAGCAGTTTATCTGAGGGAAACTACGAGCAGTACTTC. Its translation: CASSLSEGNYEQYF.

V and J are TRBV28 and TRBJ1-2, with 7 bases matching TRBD1. This CDR3 comprises 14 residues. After removal of 3 bases from V and 2 bases from J, the junction contained 3 bases not matched to a gene. Germline V gives CDR1 MDHEN, CDR2 SYDVKM. In DNA form, the CDR3 reads TGTGCCAGCAGTTTGACAGGGATAAACTATGGCTACACCTTC. Protein product: CASSLTGINYGYTF.

V gene TRBV9 combines with J gene TRBJ2-7; TRBD1 is a possible D gene (6 bases). Germline assignment: CDR1 SGDLS and CDR2 YYNGEE. CDR3 size: 14 residues. V dropped 3 bases and J dropped 4 bases, with 14 bases sitting between them. CDR3 residues: CASSAEDSRYEQYF. Written as DNA, the CDR3 is TGTGCCAGCAGCGCCGAGGACAGCCGATACGAGCAGTACTTC.

This chain connects TRBV10-2 to TRBJ2-7; TRBD2 matches 8 bases. The CDR3 runs to 13 residues. The V gene's germline CDR1 is WSHSY and CDR2 SAAADI. V dropped 8 bases and J dropped 2; count of bases not matched to a gene: 5. The CDR3 loop is CASATSGPYEQYF. CDR3 coding DNA: TGCGCCAGCGCCACTAGCGGACCCTACGAGCAGTACTTC.

The chain joins TRBV29-1 to TRBJ2-5; 10 bases match TRBD2. Germline-derived CDR1 and CDR2 are SQVTM and ANQGSEA. With V trimmed by 7 bases and J by 7 bases, 12 bases remained unmatched. This CDR3 has 14 amino acids. For the CDR3, the DNA is TGCAGCGGAAAACTCAGCGGGGGGGTAGGGACCCAGTACTTC. Protein product: CSGKLSGGVGTQYF.

The rearrangement links TRBV6-1 to TRBJ2-5, with 9 bases lining up with TRBD2. Germline V gene sequence: CDR1 MNHNS, CDR2 SASEGT. Germline trimming cut 7 bases from V and 1 base from J; bases unmatched to any gene: 7. The CDR3 sequence is 15 residues long. CDR3 DNA sequence: TGTGCCAGCACCGGGACTAGCTCCCTCCAAGAGACCCAGTACTTC. Residues: CASTGTSSLQETQYF.

V usage is TRBV6-5 and J usage is TRBJ1-1, with D possibly being TRBD1 (6 bases). The CDR3 totals 15 residues. CDR1 and CDR2 (germline): MNHEY, SVGAGI. V shed 0 bases and J shed 3 bases, with 11 bases lying between them. CDR3 sequence: CASSYSPGADTEAFF. In DNA, the CDR3 is TGTGCCAGCAGTTACTCGCCAGGGGCGGACACTGAAGCTTTCTTT.

The chain recombines TRBV5-1 with TRBJ2-1; tentatively, D is TRBD1 (5 bases). The germline V and J ends were trimmed by 4 bases and 2 bases, with 19 bases remaining between them. This CDR3 is 17 amino acids long. Germline V gene sequence: CDR1 SGHRS, CDR2 YFSETQ. This chain's CDR3 is CASSPRQTIYAYNEQFF. For the CDR3, the DNA is TGCGCCAGCAGCCCCCGACAGACGATATATGCCTACAATGAGCAGTTCTTC.

The chain couples TRBV27 to TRBJ1-4; D remains ambiguous. V was shortened by 5 bases and J by 8 bases, with 12 bases between the two germline ends. CDR3 length: 13 amino acids. The germline V gene encodes CDR1 MNHEY and CDR2 SMNVEV (reference sequence). This CDR3 reads CASSPAGEEKLFF. The CDR3 DNA sequence: TGTGCCAGCAGTCCCGCAGGCGAGGAAAAACTGTTTTTT.

The rearrangement links TRBV11-2 to TRBJ2-3, with D uncertain. The CDR3 covers 15 residues. The germline V gene has CDR1 SGHAT and CDR2 FQNNGV. V was shortened by 0 bases and J by 1 base, with 8 bases between the two germline ends. The CDR3 here is CASSLDPAGTDTQYF. In nucleotides, the CDR3 is TGTGCCAGCAGCTTAGATCCCGCAGGCACAGATACGCAGTATTTT.

V and J are TRBV5-1 and TRBJ1-2, with 10 bases matching TRBD1. The CDR3 sequence is 14 residues long. Germline V gene sequence: CDR1 SGHRS, CDR2 YFSETQ. The ends lost 4 bases at V and 8 bases at J; junction bases unmatched: 8. The CDR3 sequence: CASSVDRGTSGYTF. The CDR3 DNA reads as TGCGCCAGCAGCGTGGACAGGGGGACTTCGGGCTACACCTTC.

This chain connects TRBV18 to TRBJ2-5; D unresolved. Looked up from germline, CDR1 is KGHSH and CDR2 is LQKENI. The germline V and J ends were trimmed by 3 bases and 5 bases, with 7 bases remaining between them. This CDR3 contains 12 residues. CDR3 sequence (DNA): TGTGCCAGCTCACCGCGCGAGGAGACCCAGTACTTC. This sequence encodes CASSPREETQYF.

The genes are TRBV5-4 and TRBJ1-2, with 10 bases matching TRBD1. The CDR3 runs to 14 residues. Germline trimming cut 3 bases from V and 4 bases from J; bases unmatched to any gene: 3. Germline V gene sequence: CDR1 SGHNT, CDR2 YYREEE (reference sequence). CDR3 amino acids: CASSYGQGGYGYTF. In nucleotides, the CDR3 is TGTGCCAGCAGCTATGGACAGGGGGGCTATGGCTACACCTTC.

The chain uses TRBV5-6 and TRBJ1-3; TRBD1 is a possible D gene (6 bases). The V and J ends lost 4 bases and 7 bases respectively, with 21 bases between them. The length of the CDR3 is 16 residues. CDR1 is SGHDT and CDR2 is YYEEEE in the germline V gene. This CDR3 is CASSTVQGYSANTIYF. The CDR3 bases are TGTGCCAGCAGCACGGTACAGGGATATTCGGCGAACACCATATATTTT.

This rearrangement joins TRBV7-9 to TRBJ1-1; maybe TRBD1 (6 bases). Per germline, CDR1 SEHNR and CDR2 FQNEAQ (reference sequence). V lost 5 bases to trimming and J lost 1 base, with 17 bases between them. The CDR3 contains 16 residues. The CDR3, as DNA: TGTGCCAGCAGCCCAAGGCGGGGGCGGGGGAACACTGAAGCTTTCTTT. Translation: CASSPRRGRGNTEAFF. Looking up the rest from reference TRBV7-9 and TRBJ1-1 gives the full variable domain: DTGVSQNPRHKITKRGQNVTFRCDPISEHNRLYWYRQTLGQGPEFLTYFQNEAQLEKSRLLSDRFSAERPKGSFSTLEIQRTEQGDSAMYLCASSPRRGRGNTEAFFGQGTRLTVV.

The V gene is TRBV25-1, the J gene TRBJ2-7, with TRBD1 matching 9 bases. Trimming at V came to 5 bases and at J to 2 bases, leaving 7 bases not matched to a gene. The CDR3 totals 15 residues. Germline V gene sequence: CDR1 MGHDK, CDR2 SYGVNS. CDR3 sequence reads: CASSRAGTGPYEQYF. CDR3 DNA sequence: TGTGCCAGCAGTCGTGCCGGGACAGGGCCCTACGAGCAGTACTTC.

The chain recombines TRBV7-3 with TRBJ2-7; TRBD2 aligns across 9 bases. The CDR3 totals 15 residues. V lost 2 bases and J lost 3; bases outside the gene matches: 5. Germline lookup yields CDR1 SGHTA and CDR2 FQGTGA. CDR3 DNA: TGTGCCAGCAGCTTACTCGCGGGGGGGCTCTACGAGCAGTACTTC. Translating it yields CASSLLAGGLYEQYF.

The gene calls are TRBV6-1 and TRBJ1-3; no definite D call. V dropped 4 bases and J dropped 4 bases, with 23 bases sitting between them. The length of the CDR3 is 18 residues. From germline, CDR1 is MNHNS and CDR2 SASEGT. CDR3 loop: CASSVQVDRLGRGNTIYF. In DNA form, the CDR3 reads TGTGCCAGCAGTGTCCAGGTCGATAGACTTGGGAGGGGAAACACCATATATTTT.

The chain couples TRBV7-2 to TRBJ1-2; a possible D gene is TRBD1 (6 bases). The ends were cut back, 6 bases at V and 2 bases at J, with 16 bases in the middle. The CDR3 length is 15 residues. The germline gives CDR1 SGHTA, CDR2 FQGNSA. The CDR3 bases are TGTGCCAGCAGTTTAATGTGGCAGGGGAACTATGGCTACACCTTC. Protein: CASSLMWQGNYGYTF.

The rearrangement uses TRBV5-1 and TRBJ1-2; no clear D gene. The CDR3 has 14 amino acids. Trimming removed 0 bases from V and 6 bases from J, with 12 bases in between. CDR1 is SGHRS, CDR2 YFSETQ, per germline. The chain's CDR3 is CASSLVSRRNGYTF. The CDR3 DNA reads as TGCGCCAGCAGCTTGGTTTCCAGGAGGAATGGCTACACCTTC.

V and J are TRBV18 and TRBJ2-7; TRBD2 matches 12 bases. V was clipped by 3 bases and J by 2 bases; unmatched bases: 5. The CDR3 runs 16 residues. The germline CDR1 and CDR2 sequences are KGHSH and LQKENI. CDR3 amino acids: CASSPRTSGATYEQYF. The CDR3 DNA is TGTGCCAGCTCACCTAGGACTAGCGGGGCTACCTACGAGCAGTACTTC. The whole variable domain, filled in from reference TRBV18 and TRBJ2-7, reads NAGVMQNPRHLVRRRGQEARLRCSPMKGHSHVYWYRQLPEEGLKFMVYLQKENIIDESGMPKERFSAEFPKEGPSILRIQQVVRGDSAAYFCASSPRTSGATYEQYFGPGTRLTVT.

The chain uses TRBV1 and TRBJ1-1. TRBV1 is designated a pseudogene. The CDR3 length is 12 residues. DNA of the CDR3: TGCACCAGCAGCCAAGAGGACGGGGGAGATTTCTTT. Translated: CTSSQEDGGDFF.

The rearrangement uses TRBV18 and TRBJ2-3; a possible D gene is TRBD1 (6 bases). Germline CDR1 reads KGHSH; CDR2 reads LQKENI. The CDR3 runs to 15 residues. V lost 4 bases and J lost 2, with 13 bases in between. CDR3 sequence: CASSRGQVPTDTQYF. The CDR3 bases are TGTGCCAGCTCACGGGGGCAGGTGCCCACAGATACGCAGTATTTT.

This rearrangement joins TRBV6-6 to TRBJ2-5, with 11 bases lining up with TRBD2. Trimming took 2 bases from V and 0 from J; bases not matched to a gene: 2. The CDR3 contains 16 residues. Germline V CDR1 and CDR2: MNHNY, SVGAGI (reference sequence). The CDR3 nucleotides are TGTGCCAGCAGTTACGGTAGCGGGAGGGACCAAGAGACCCAGTACTTC. This gives the protein CASSYGSGRDQETQYF.

This chain links TRBV4-3 with TRBJ2-5; D remains ambiguous. Germline values: CDR1 LGHNA, CDR2 YSLEER. The V end was cut by 4 bases, the J end by 4 bases, with 10 bases between. The CDR3 spans 13 residues. The CDR3 reads CASSRAEGETQYF. CDR3 sequence (DNA): TGCGCCAGCAGCCGCGCGGAAGGAGAGACCCAGTACTTC.

The chain has TRBV5-1 and TRBJ2-5; D perhaps matches TRBD1 (6 bases). CDR1 is SGHRS and CDR2 is YFSETQ in the germline V gene. Trimming removed 6 bases from V and 5 bases from J, with 11 bases in between. The CDR3 has 12 amino acids. CDR3 in amino acids: CASNTGRETQYF. The CDR3 coding sequence is TGCGCCAGCAACACAGGGCGGGAGACCCAGTACTTC.

The rearrangement uses TRBV4-2 and TRBJ2-5; 8 bases fit TRBD2. This CDR3 is 19 amino acids long. V shed 0 bases and J 3 bases; nucleotides not matched to a gene: 15. Germline CDR1 LGHNA, CDR2 YNFKEQ. The CDR3 reads CASSQDSRFLSGGKETQYF. CDR3 DNA: TGTGCCAGCAGCCAAGACTCCCGCTTCTTAAGCGGGGGAAAAGAGACCCAGTACTTC.